The 32 T cell receptor beta chains presented below share a single source sample, sequenced in a study of T cells in Graves' hyperthyroidism and ophthalmopathy. The investigators amplified TCR beta CDR3 regions from RNA transcripts. TCR CDR3 underwent first-round RT-PCR with the HTBI primer set. MiXCR, applied by TCRdb to the multiplex PCR reads, yields one record per CDR3 protein. The profile covers 370,000 or so distinct CDR3 sequences, with 20% to 25% appearing a single time and about 73% taken by the ten largest. Sequenced material: blood. Receptors originate from a man in his fifties with Graves' hyperthyroidism.

This clonotype was seen a few times. The J gene is TRBJ2-1, the V gene TRBV20-1; D is possibly TRBD2 (7 bases). Germline CDR1 reads DFQATT; CDR2 reads SNEGSKA (reference sequence). There are 17 residues in the CDR3. Trimming left V 1 base short and J 3 bases short, with 19 bases between. The CDR3 protein is CSARGSRRGRGYNEQFF. For the CDR3, the DNA is TGCAGTGCTAGAGGCTCTCGGCGGGGGCGGGGCTACAATGAGCAGTTCTTC.

This clonotype was counted many times. The gene calls are TRBV7-2 and TRBJ2-1; 9 bases fit TRBD2. This CDR3 has 17 amino acids. V shed 0 bases and J 7 bases; nucleotides not matched to a gene: 10. Looked up from germline, CDR1 is SGHTA and CDR2 is FQGNSA. The CDR3 DNA sequence: TGTGCCAGCAGCTTAGCTTTGTCACTAGCGGGTCGAAATGAGCAGTTCTTC. Its protein is CASSLALSLAGRNEQFF.

This clonotype was seen a few times. The chain combines TRBV7-9 with TRBJ1-2, with D unresolved. The V end lost 5 bases, the J end lost 7 bases, and 17 bases lay between the germline ends. Per the germline V gene, CDR1 is SEHNR and CDR2 is FQNEAQ (reference sequence). The CDR3 length is 14 residues. The CDR3 sequence is CASSPPGREGGYTF. DNA for the CDR3: TGTGCCAGCAGCCCTCCCGGAAGGGAGGGTGGCTACACCTTC. The variable domain in full, with the rest retrieved from reference TRBV7-9 and TRBJ1-2, is DTGVSQNPRHKITKRGQNVTFRCDPISEHNRLYWYRQTLGQGPEFLTYFQNEAQLEKSRLLSDRFSAERPKGSFSTLEIQRTEQGDSAMYLCASSPPGREGGYTFGSGTRLTVV.

CDR3 sequence reads: CSVRDRGRFEKLFF. The CDR3, as DNA: TGCAGCGTCCGGGACAGGGGGCGGTTTGAAAAACTGTTTTTT. The chain combines TRBV29-1 with TRBJ1-4, with 12 positions matching TRBD1. CDR1 is SQVTM, CDR2 ANQGSEA, per germline. This CDR3 contains 14 residues. J gave up 7 bases and V 6 bases, and 6 bases lay outside the gene matches. Based on the CDR3 plus reference TRBV29-1 and TRBJ1-4, the full variable domain is SAVISQKPSRDICQRGTSLTIQCQVDSQVTMMFWYRQQPGQSLTLIATANQGSEATYESGFVIDKFPISRPNLTFSTLTVSNMSPEDSSIYLCSVRDRGRFEKLFFGSGTQLSVL.

This CDR3 reads CASTHQGLAREQFF. CDR3 in DNA: TGTGCCAGCACTCACCAAGGACTAGCGAGGGAGCAGTTCTTC. V and J are TRBV6-2 or TRBV6-3 and TRBJ2-1; 9 positions agree with TRBD2. The CDR3 is 14 amino acids. Germline CDR1 MNHEY, CDR2 SVGEGT. The ends lost 7 bases at V and 10 bases at J; junction bases unmatched: 11.

The V gene is TRBV5-5, the J gene TRBJ2-5; D is uncertain. V was trimmed by 2 bases and J by 3 bases, leaving 11 bases between them. The CDR3 loop spans 14 amino acids. Germline values: CDR1 SGHKS, CDR2 YYEKEE (reference sequence). Here the CDR3 DNA reads TGTGCCAGCAGCTTTGTTTTCAGCGAAGAGACCCAGTACTTC. Translating it yields CASSFVFSEETQYF.

DNA for the CDR3: TGCAGTGCTAGAAGGGACGAAAAACTGTTTTTT. Translated: CSARRDEKLFF. The V and J genes are TRBV20-1 and TRBJ1-4, with a weak D call TRBD1 (5 bases). This CDR3 contains 11 residues. Germline CDR1 is DFQATT and CDR2 is SNEGSKA (reference sequence). V was shortened by 2 bases and J by 8 bases, with 6 bases between the two germline ends.

This sequence joins TRBV12-3 or TRBV12-4 and TRBJ1-1; 8 bases map to TRBD1. There are 13 residues in the CDR3. V lost 6 bases, J lost 7 bases, and 7 bases stayed unmatched. The CDR3: CASSQGQVVEAFF. In nucleotides, the CDR3 is TGTGCCAGCAGCCAGGGACAGGTTGTTGAAGCTTTCTTT.

This clonotype was seen more than once but under ten times. The genes are TRBV29-1 and TRBJ2-3; the match to TRBD2 covers 9 bases. The CDR3 sequence is 13 residues long. Looked up from germline, CDR1 is SQVTM and CDR2 is ANQGSEA. V dropped 5 bases and J dropped 2; count of bases not matched to a gene: 2. The CDR3 DNA is TGCAGCGTTAGCGGGAGGATCACAGATACGCAGTATTTT. Amino acid sequence: CSVSGRITDTQYF.

There are many counts of this clonotype. The J gene is TRBJ2-7, the V gene TRBV27; 7 nucleotides line up with TRBD2. Unmatched junction bases numbered 3, after V lost 4 bases and J lost 3 bases. Germline-derived CDR1 and CDR2 are MNHEY and SMNVEV (reference sequence). The CDR3 length is 13 residues. The CDR3 bases are TGTGCCAGCAGTTGGGGGGAGGGCTACGAGCAGTACTTC. It specifies CASSWGEGYEQYF.

As to this clonotype: The junction does not match germline at one end; this may be a read error. The V and J genes are TRBV7-2 and TRBJ2-7; the D is unclear. CDR3 length: 13 residues. Per germline, CDR1 SGHTA and CDR2 FQGNSA. The CDR3 DNA reads TGTGCCAGCAGCTCCGTCTTGTTACTCGAGCAGTATTTC. Protein: CASSSVLLLEQYF.

The V gene is TRBV29-1, the J gene TRBJ1-4; perhaps TRBD1 as D (6 bases). Germline CDR1 is SQVTM and CDR2 is ANQGSEA. The CDR3 has 13 amino acids. Trimming removed 7 bases at V and 8 bases at J, with 17 bases between. This CDR3 is CSASGAREEKLFF. In nucleotides, the CDR3 is TGCAGCGCCTCAGGGGCCCGGGAGGAAAAACTGTTTTTT.

This clonotype was counted ten times or more. The chain links TRBV12-3 or TRBV12-4 to TRBJ2-1, with TRBD1 identical over 8 bases. V lost 6 bases, J lost 10 bases, and 2 bases stayed unmatched. This CDR3 contains 11 residues. CDR3 in DNA: TGTGCCAGCAGCTGGGACAGGGAGCAGTTCTTC. Translated: CASSWDREQFF.

J is TRBJ2-1 and V is TRBV12-3 or TRBV12-4; D is perhaps TRBD2 (6 bases). With 3 bases removed from V and 6 bases from J, the gap between germline ends came to 12 bases. This CDR3 is 14 amino acids long. This chain's CDR3 is CASSFTGSPNEQFF. The CDR3 DNA sequence: TGTGCCAGCAGTTTTACCGGGAGCCCCAATGAGCAGTTCTTC.

This clonotype has more than one count but fewer than ten. The chain has TRBV29-1 and TRBJ2-7; 8 bases map to TRBD2. The CDR3 has 14 amino acids. V gave up 4 bases and J gave up 4 bases; unmatched junction bases: 9. CDR1 and CDR2 from the germline V gene are SQVTM and ANQGSEA. CDR3 bases: TGCAGCGTTGCGGCTAGCGGGTCGTTTTACGAGCAGTACTTC. This sequence encodes CSVAASGSFYEQYF.

The V and J genes are TRBV27 and TRBJ1-6; no definite D call. The CDR3 is 13 amino acids. V shed 4 bases and J shed 5 bases, with 6 bases lying between them. CDR1 is MNHEY and CDR2 is SMNVEV in the germline V gene (reference sequence). Written as DNA, the CDR3 is TGTGCCAGCAGTTACCAGGATAATTCACCCCTCCACTTT. It encodes CASSYQDNSPLHF.

This chain connects TRBV4-3 to TRBJ1-2; D is unresolved. This CDR3 is built from 14 residues. CDR1 is LGHNA and CDR2 is YSLEER in the germline V gene. V lost 1 base, J lost 5 bases, and 11 bases lay in between. CDR3 region: CASSQAGPGYGYTF. The DNA for the CDR3 is TGCGCCAGCAGCCAAGCCGGACCGGGGTATGGCTACACCTTC.

This clonotype has more than one count but fewer than ten. This chain links TRBV24-1 with TRBJ2-1; possibly TRBD2 for D (6 bases). Trimming left V 2 bases short and J 1 base short, with 11 bases between. CDR3 size: 16 residues. CDR1 and CDR2 (germline): KGHDR, SFDVKD. CDR3 amino acids: CATSDWSSASYNEQFF. CDR3 sequence (DNA): TGTGCCACCAGTGATTGGTCTAGCGCATCCTACAATGAGCAGTTCTTC.

The J gene is TRBJ1-1, the V gene TRBV10-3; D possibly corresponds to TRBD1 (5 bases). Trimming left V 4 bases short and J 4 bases short, with 19 bases between. Germline V gene sequence: CDR1 ENHRY, CDR2 SYGVKD. CDR3 length equals 16 residues. The CDR3, as DNA: TGTGCCATCAGTGGGGGCCCAGTGCGGGAGACCACTGAAGCTTTCTTT. It encodes CAISGGPVRETTEAFF.

This clonotype was found many times. The chain uses TRBV20-1 and TRBJ2-7; 13 bases match TRBD2. J gave up 2 bases and V 3 bases, and 4 bases lay outside the gene matches. The germline V gene has CDR1 DFQATT and CDR2 SNEGSKA (reference sequence). The CDR3 is 15 residues long. The CDR3 is CSASRLAGGTYEQYF. In nucleotides, the CDR3 is TGCAGTGCTAGCAGACTAGCGGGAGGAACCTACGAGCAGTACTTC.

The chain joins TRBV7-2 to TRBJ2-1, with D maybe TRBD2 (6 bases). The ends were cut back, 0 bases at V and 5 bases at J, with 11 bases in the middle. In germline, CDR1 is SGHTA, CDR2 FQGNSA. CDR3 size: 15 residues. The CDR3 nucleotides read TGTGCCAGCAGCTTAGCGGCGGGATTCAACAATGAGCAGTTCTTC. It codes for CASSLAAGFNNEQFF.

The chain is built from TRBV10-2 and TRBJ1-1; D possibly corresponds to TRBD1 (6 bases). Per germline, CDR1 WSHSY and CDR2 SAAADI. The CDR3 loop spans 15 amino acids. The V end lost 7 bases, the J end lost 1 base, and 16 bases lay between the germline ends. The CDR3 spells CASMTGSGRNTEAFF. The CDR3 bases are TGCGCCAGCATGACAGGTTCGGGGCGGAACACTGAAGCTTTCTTT.

Ten or more counts support this clonotype. This sequence joins TRBV11-2 and TRBJ2-7; 7 bases line up with TRBD1. This CDR3 contains 15 residues. Germline-derived CDR1 and CDR2 are SGHAT and FQNNGV. V shed 5 bases and J 0 bases; nucleotides not matched to a gene: 7. The CDR3 reads CASSTETGLSYEQYF. CDR3 sequence (DNA): TGTGCCAGCAGCACCGAGACAGGGCTCTCCTACGAGCAGTACTTC.

This clonotype was seen a handful of times. The gene calls are TRBV3-1 and TRBJ1-2; 9 nucleotides line up with TRBD1. The CDR3 covers 15 residues. Germline V gene data show CDR1 as LGHDT and CDR2 as YNNKEL (reference sequence). The J segment lost 5 bases and the V segment lost 1 base, leaving 5 bases of the junction unmatched. The CDR3 sequence is CASSQVDRGSYGYTF. CDR3 nucleotide sequence: TGTGCCAGCAGCCAAGTGGACAGGGGTTCGTATGGCTACACCTTC.

This chain uses TRBV5-1 with TRBJ2-7; D call uncertain. Trimming removed 7 bases from V and 0 bases from J, with 8 bases in between. Per germline, CDR1 SGHRS and CDR2 YFSETQ. The CDR3 has 12 residues. The CDR3 DNA sequence: TGCGCCAGCGGCAGTACCTCCTACGAGCAGTACTTC. Encoded protein: CASGSTSYEQYF.

This clonotype has a count of ten or more. The chain couples TRBV6-1 to TRBJ2-7, with TRBD2 identical over 8 bases. The V gene end was trimmed by 5 bases and the J gene end by 4 bases; junction bases not matched to a gene: 10. The CDR3 is made up of 15 amino acids. The germline V gene encodes CDR1 MNHNS and CDR2 SASEGT. This CDR3 reads CASSSLGVAGYEQYF. CDR3 bases: TGTGCCAGCAGTTCCCTCGGGGTAGCGGGGTACGAGCAGTACTTC.

This clonotype was observed many times. V gene TRBV30 combines with J gene TRBJ2-1, with 8 nucleotides matching TRBD2. There are 16 residues in the CDR3. V lost 0 bases and J lost 4; bases outside the gene matches: 8. The germline V gene encodes CDR1 GTSNPN and CDR2 SVGIG (reference sequence). The CDR3 protein is CAWSVASGGVYNEQFF. As DNA, the CDR3 is TGTGCCTGGAGTGTTGCGTCGGGAGGGGTATACAATGAGCAGTTCTTC.

The rearrangement uses TRBV9 and TRBJ2-7; the match to TRBD1 covers 10 bases. V lost 4 bases, J lost 4 bases, and 8 bases stayed unmatched. The CDR3 length is 15 residues. Germline assignment: CDR1 SGDLS and CDR2 YYNGEE. DNA for the CDR3: TGTGCCAGCAGCACCCGGACAGGGGGGGATTACGAGCAGTACTTC. Translation: CASSTRTGGDYEQYF. Looking up the rest from reference TRBV9 and TRBJ2-7 gives the full variable domain: DSGVTQTPKHLITATGQRVTLRCSPRSGDLSVYWYQQSLDQGLQFLIQYYNGEERAKGNILERFSAQQFPDLHSELNLSSLELGDSALYFCASSTRTGGDYEQYFGPGTRLTVT.

The table lists this clonotype with many counts. The CDR3 DNA reads as TGTGCCAGCAGTCCCGGTGGACTCGCTTACGAGCAGTACTTC. This gives the protein CASSPGGLAYEQYF. The chain recombines TRBV11-2 with TRBJ2-7, with TRBD2 as a possible D gene (5 bases). Deletions cut 6 bases from V and 4 bases from J, with 16 bases between. The V gene's germline CDR1 is SGHAT and CDR2 FQNNGV. The CDR3 length is 14 residues.

The sample holds a few counts of this clonotype. The gene calls are TRBV7-9 and TRBJ2-3, with TRBD1 as a possible D gene (6 bases). Germline CDR1 SEHNR, CDR2 FQNEAQ (reference sequence). The CDR3 is 14 residues long. V lost 6 bases and J lost 7, with 17 bases in between. CDR3 protein: CASRKDGTTNTQYF. The CDR3 DNA is TGTGCCAGCAGAAAAGACGGGACAACAAATACGCAGTATTTT.

The chain recombines TRBV25-1 with TRBJ1-1, with TRBD1 matching 7 bases. J was trimmed by 8 bases and V by 6 bases; bases with no gene match: 9. The CDR3 sequence is 13 residues long. The germline V gene encodes CDR1 MGHDK and CDR2 SYGVNS. DNA of the CDR3: TGTGCCAGCAGGACAGGGAACGGCTACGAAGCTTTCTTT. Protein product: CASRTGNGYEAFF.

This clonotype occurred many times. CDR3 residues: CASSSPGAEINEQFF. The CDR3 DNA reads TGTGCCAGCAGCTCCCCTGGGGCGGAGATCAATGAGCAGTTCTTC. J is TRBJ2-1 and V is TRBV7-2; D possibly corresponds to TRBD1 (5 bases). Trimming took 4 bases from V and 6 from J, leaving 16 bases between them. Germline loops: CDR1 SGHTA, CDR2 FQGNSA. The CDR3 runs to 15 residues.